The clone carrying this T cell receptor (beta chain) was picked up one time. Germline assignment: CDR1 MGHRA and CDR2 YSYEKL. J gave up 8 bases and V 6 bases, and 13 bases lay outside the gene matches. The CDR3 is 15 residues long. Vbeta (60) and Jbeta (13) primers were used in the PCR. Sequencing used immunoSEQ multiplex PCR; TCRdb keeps in-frame clones, though not all of them. This sample has approximately 100,000 clones, with roughly 80% found just once. The entry originates in a study of cytomegalovirus exposure and HLA in healthy donors. Input material: PBMCs. This sequence joins TRBV4-1 and TRBJ1-2; 9 positions match TRBD1. The receptor was derived from a man aged 55 to 69 in good health and CMV-seropositive. The CDR3: CASSSGSGTGSGYTF. As DNA, the CDR3 is TGCGCCAGCAGTTCCGGTTCCGGGACAGGGTCCGGCTACACCTTC.